What follows describes a single TCR beta chain. As yet, its antigen is unknown. This record comes from a study of T cells in Graves' hyperthyroidism and ophthalmopathy. Study information: Peripheral blood was drawn at first diagnosis, prior to all treatment. Study findings and constraints: Within blood appeared most thyroid clonotypes that had expanded above 0.001.

Amplification targeted TCR beta CDR3 regions from RNA transcripts. An initial round of RT-PCR targeting the TCR CDR3 relied on the HTBI primer set. MiXCR was run by TCRdb on the multiplex PCR reads, yielding one entry per CDR3 protein. This sample has 600,000 to 650,000 distinct CDR3 sequences; under 20% occur once, and the top ten carry around 4%. Absent ophthalmopathy progression within 18 months defined stable Graves' hyperthyroidism. The sequence was collected from a young woman with Graves' hyperthyroidism. Sequencing used blood.

CDR3 amino acids: CASSPLDSSGNTIYF. As DNA, the CDR3 is TGTGCCAGCTCACCCCTGGACAGCTCCGGAAACACCATATATTTT. The chain employs TRBV18 and TRBJ1-3; possible D gene TRBD1, 6 bases. The CDR3 extends over 15 amino acids. Germline V lookup: CDR1 KGHSH, CDR2 LQKENI. The V and J ends lost 3 bases and 4 bases respectively, with 13 bases between them.